These 11 T cell receptor beta chains originate from one sample sequenced in a study of blood T cell repertoires in COVID-19. This table comes from immunoSEQ multiplex PCR, and its TCRdb copy is limited to in-frame clones, with some not included. The sample holds about 240,000 clones, about 81% seen once. Sequencing was done on a sample of peripheral blood. These receptor sequences come from an older woman with active or convalescent COVID-19.

This sequence joins TRBV14 and TRBJ2-3; the D is unclear. Trimming pared 4 bases from V and 0 bases from J, leaving 11 bases between. Germline assignment: CDR1 SGHDN and CDR2 FVKESK. This CDR3 comprises 15 residues. The CDR3 nucleotides read TGTGCCAGCAGCCGAGGAGTAACTAGCACAGATACGCAGTATTTT. Its protein is CASSRGVTSTDTQYF.

The chain links TRBV6-5 to TRBJ1-5, with D uncertain. Germline V gene lookup returns CDR1 MNHEY and CDR2 SVGAGI. CDR3 length equals 13 residues. V dropped 0 bases and J dropped 7 bases, with 7 bases sitting between them. The CDR3 nucleotides are TGTGCCAGCAGTTACTCTCCGGGGCAGCCCCAGCATTTT. Protein product: CASSYSPGQPQHF.

The gene calls are TRBV11-2 and TRBJ2-3; 11 positions agree with TRBD2. Per germline, CDR1 SGHAT and CDR2 FQNNGV. The CDR3 totals 14 residues. V lost 5 bases, J lost 6 bases, and 4 bases stayed unmatched. CDR3 coding DNA: TGTGCCAGCAGCCCCCGACTAGCGGGGGATACGCAGTATTTT. Protein sequence: CASSPRLAGDTQYF.

The chain links TRBV18 to TRBJ1-2; a weak D match, TRBD1 (6 bases). The germline gives CDR1 KGHSH, CDR2 LQKENI. The CDR3 length is 15 residues. Deletions cut 2 bases from V and 2 bases from J, with 12 bases between. DNA for the CDR3: TGTGCCAGCTCACCAGAGGGAGGGGGAAACTATGGCTACACCTTC. It is translated as CASSPEGGGNYGYTF.

CDR3 nucleotide sequence: TGCGCCAGCAGCTCGGAGACTGACCGGTTGCAGTATTTT. It translates to CASSSETDRLQYF. The chain recombines TRBV5-1 with TRBJ2-3; D ambiguous. The CDR3 is 13 amino acids. CDR1 and CDR2 from the germline V gene are SGHRS and YFSETQ. V was shortened by 3 bases and J by 11 bases, with 16 bases between the two germline ends. Together with reference TRBV5-1 and TRBJ2-3, the CDR3 gives the full variable domain: KAGVTQTPRYLIKTRGQQVTLSCSPISGHRSVSWYQQTPGQGLQFLFEYFSETQRNKGNFPGRFSGRQFSNSRSEMNVSTLELGDSALYLCASSSETDRLQYFGPGTRLTVL.

This chain uses TRBV15 with TRBJ2-5; 11 bases align to TRBD2. The CDR3 is made up of 15 amino acids. J gave up 5 bases and V 3 bases, and 5 bases lay outside the gene matches. Germline loops: CDR1 LNHNV, CDR2 YYDKDF (reference sequence). The CDR3 sequence is CATSSRLAGGETQYF. Here the CDR3 DNA reads TGTGCCACCAGCAGTCGATTAGCGGGGGGGGAGACCCAGTACTTC. The variable domain in full, with the rest retrieved from reference TRBV15 and TRBJ2-5, is DAMVIQNPRYQVTQFGKPVTLSCSQTLNHNVMYWYQQKSSQAPKLLFHYYDKDFNNEADTPDNFQSRRPNTSFCFLDIRSPGLGDTAMYLCATSSRLAGGETQYFGPGTRLLVL.

This clone was picked up one time. V usage is TRBV5-4 and J usage is TRBJ1-2; D might be TRBD1 (5 bases). Trimming cost V 4 bases and J 8 bases, with 18 bases left between them. The CDR3 runs 14 residues. Germline loops: CDR1 SGHNT, CDR2 YYREEE (reference sequence). The CDR3 nucleotides read TGTGCCAGCAGCCCGCCCGACCAGGGCCGAGGCTACACCTTC. It yields the protein CASSPPDQGRGYTF.

V usage is TRBV5-1 and J usage is TRBJ2-7; D perhaps matches TRBD2 (5 bases). The ends were cut back, 4 bases at V and 7 bases at J, with 18 bases in the middle. This CDR3 spans 14 amino acids. The germline V gene has CDR1 SGHRS and CDR2 YFSETQ. CDR3 nucleotide sequence: TGCGCCAGCAGCCCTACCCCGGGGATGAGAGAGCAGTACTTC. The encoded protein is CASSPTPGMREQYF.

The rearrangement links TRBV29-1 to TRBJ2-3; TRBD2 agrees at 16 bases. J gave up 6 bases and V 2 bases, and 14 bases lay outside the gene matches. The CDR3 runs to 19 residues. Germline lookup yields CDR1 SQVTM and CDR2 ANQGSEA. The CDR3 sequence: CSVEKEKSGLAGGADTQYF. The CDR3 nucleotides are TGCAGCGTTGAAAAAGAGAAGTCGGGACTAGCGGGGGGGGCCGATACGCAGTATTTT.

This chain uses TRBV4-1 with TRBJ1-5, with TRBD1 matching over 7 bases. V shed 4 bases and J 5 bases; nucleotides not matched to a gene: 5. CDR1 and CDR2 from the germline V gene are MGHRA and YSYEKL. The CDR3 has 14 residues. The DNA of the CDR3 is TGCGCCAGCAGCCGTTCTCAGGGGGATCAGCCCCAGCATTTT. This gives the protein CASSRSQGDQPQHF.

The chain carries TRBV7-2 and TRBJ2-5, with 8 positions matching TRBD2. V shed 1 base and J 3 bases; nucleotides not matched to a gene: 10. The CDR3 runs 17 residues. Germline V gene sequence: CDR1 SGHTA, CDR2 FQGNSA. In DNA, the CDR3 is TGTGCCAGCAGCTTAGTAATAAGCGGGGGCGTGGAAGAGACCCAGTACTTC. Protein sequence: CASSLVISGGVEETQYF.